These 29 T cell receptor beta chains share one sample of origin, sequenced in a study of T cells in Graves' hyperthyroidism and ophthalmopathy. TCR beta CDR3 sequences were amplified from RNA transcripts. In the first-round RT-PCR of the TCR CDR3, the HTBI primer set was used. MiXCR, run by TCRdb on the multiplex PCR reads, gives a single entry per CDR3 protein. The sample gives 400,000 or so distinct CDR3 sequences, more than 12% of which show up once; 28% is in the top ten. Sequenced sample: blood. These receptors originate from a man aged 50 to 59 with Graves' ophthalmopathy.

The rearrangement joins TRBV20-1 to TRBJ2-3, with 7 bases identical to TRBD2. V lost 1 base and J lost 3; bases outside the gene matches: 1. The CDR3 runs 13 residues. Germline V gene sequence: CDR1 DFQATT, CDR2 SNEGSKA (reference sequence). The CDR3 protein is CSARGEGTDTQYF. CDR3 nucleotides: TGCAGTGCTAGAGGGGAGGGAACAGATACGCAGTATTTT.

This clonotype was detected ten times or more. The chain carries TRBV29-1 and TRBJ2-2, with D unclear. The CDR3 is 14 amino acids. Germline V gives CDR1 SQVTM, CDR2 ANQGSEA. Trimming took off 4 bases at V and 2 bases at J, with 11 bases between the two ends. CDR3 nucleotide sequence: TGCAGCGTTGGTGAGACTTTAAACACCGGGGAGCTGTTTTTT. This encodes CSVGETLNTGELFF.

In this sample, this clonotype turned up many times. The genes are TRBV5-6 and TRBJ2-7, with unresolved D. The germline CDR1 and CDR2 sequences are SGHDT and YYEEEE. V was shortened by 1 base and J by 6 bases, with 14 bases between the two germline ends. The CDR3 sequence is 14 residues long. Here the CDR3 reads CASSLLVASSEQYF. In DNA form, the CDR3 reads TGTGCCAGCAGCTTGCTTGTGGCATCTAGCGAGCAGTACTTC.

This clonotype has at least ten counts. This chain connects TRBV2 to TRBJ2-1; tentatively, D is TRBD1 or TRBD2 (5 bases each). The CDR3 is 18 residues long. CDR1 and CDR2 (germline): SNHLY, FYNNEI. V dropped 7 bases and J dropped 1 base, with 23 bases sitting between them. This chain's CDR3 is CASTVRTDFGASYNEQFF. The CDR3 DNA is TGTGCCAGCACCGTACGTACGGACTTTGGGGCATCCTACAATGAGCAGTTCTTC.

This clonotype turned up a few times. The V gene is TRBV19, the J gene TRBJ2-5; perhaps D is TRBD1 or TRBD2 (5 bases each). V was shortened by 1 base and J by 2 bases, with 14 bases between the two germline ends. Per the germline V gene, CDR1 is LNHDA and CDR2 is SQIVND (reference sequence). This CDR3 contains 16 residues. This chain's CDR3 is CASSIGTGTAQETQYF. The CDR3, as DNA: TGTGCCAGTAGTATAGGAACCGGGACGGCACAAGAGACCCAGTACTTC.

The chain is built from TRBV5-1 and TRBJ2-2; D may correspond to TRBD1 or TRBD2 (6 bases each). Germline V lookup: CDR1 SGHRS, CDR2 YFSETQ. There are 15 residues in the CDR3. V gave up 6 bases and J gave up 0 bases, with 12 bases separating them. CDR3 coding DNA: TGCGCCAGCATAGGGGGGCTTACGAACACCGGGGAGCTGTTTTTT. Amino acids: CASIGGLTNTGELFF.

The rearrangement links TRBV2 to TRBJ2-6; TRBD1 is a possible D gene (6 bases). Looked up from germline, CDR1 is SNHLY and CDR2 is FYNNEI. The CDR3 contains 14 residues. V was trimmed by 8 bases and J by 1 base, leaving 9 bases between them. Written as DNA, the CDR3 is TGTGCCAGCGACAGGAAATCTGGGGCCAACGTCCTGACTTTC. Translating it yields CASDRKSGANVLTF.

This clonotype was observed many times. This chain connects TRBV19 to TRBJ2-1, with 13 positions matching TRBD2. The CDR3 loop spans 15 amino acids. Losses at the gene ends were 1 base for V and 8 bases for J; bases not matched to a gene: 2. Germline V gene lookup returns CDR1 LNHDA and CDR2 SQIVND (reference sequence). The CDR3 nucleotides are TGTGCCAGTAGTATAGGGACTAGCGGGAGCGATGAGCAGTTCTTC. Residues: CASSIGTSGSDEQFF.

At least ten counts were recorded for this clonotype. The chain employs TRBV24-1 and TRBJ2-1; possible D gene TRBD2, 10 bases. Trimming removed 1 base from V and 8 bases from J, with 35 bases in between. Looked up from germline, CDR1 is KGHDR and CDR2 is SFDVKD. The CDR3 extends over 22 amino acids. The CDR3 spells CATSDLSRDRVSPSGSYHEQFF. The DNA of the CDR3 is TGTGCCACCAGTGATTTAAGTCGGGACAGGGTGTCGCCTAGCGGGAGTTACCATGAGCAGTTCTTC.

The sample holds many counts of this clonotype. The chain employs TRBV7-9 and TRBJ2-1; D is undetermined. The CDR3 runs to 14 residues. V was trimmed by 1 base and J by 9 bases, leaving 13 bases between them. In germline, CDR1 is SEHNR, CDR2 FQNEAQ (reference sequence). CDR3 in amino acids: CASSLGAYPVEQFF. The CDR3 nucleotides read TGTGCCAGCAGCTTAGGGGCTTATCCGGTTGAGCAGTTCTTC.

This clonotype showed up many times. The gene calls are TRBV27 and TRBJ1-2, with a possible D match to TRBD1 (6 bases). The CDR3 is made up of 15 amino acids. Trimming shortened V by 2 bases and J by 0 bases, and 10 bases separated the two germline ends. The germline CDR1 and CDR2 sequences are MNHEY and SMNVEV (reference sequence). CDR3 sequence: CASSLGTQTNYGYTF. CDR3 DNA: TGTGCCAGCAGTTTAGGGACACAGACTAACTATGGCTACACCTTC.

In its sample, this clonotype was seen a few times. The genes are TRBV29-1 and TRBJ2-7; 10 positions agree with TRBD1. Germline V gene sequence: CDR1 SQVTM, CDR2 ANQGSEA. J was trimmed by 1 base and V by 7 bases; bases with no gene match: 7. This CDR3 region has 14 residues. CDR3: CSARTGGRSYEQYF. The DNA for the CDR3 is TGCAGCGCCCGGACAGGGGGTAGGTCCTACGAGCAGTACTTC.

This clonotype was recorded at least ten times. The chain combines TRBV3-1 with TRBJ2-1; unclear D gene. The CDR3 spans 13 residues. Trimming cost V 0 bases and J 7 bases, with 7 bases left between them. CDR1 and CDR2 from the germline V gene are LGHDT and YNNKEL (reference sequence). This chain's CDR3 is CASSQDRANEQFF. For the CDR3, the DNA is TGTGCCAGCAGCCAAGACAGAGCTAATGAGCAGTTCTTC.

This clonotype has at least ten counts. CDR3 sequence (DNA): TGTGCCAGCAGCCGAAGAGATGTGACCGGGAGGACCCAGTACTTC. It is translated as CASSRRDVTGRTQYF. The V call is TRBV3-1, the J call TRBJ2-5; a weak D match, TRBD2 (6 bases). CDR3 length equals 15 residues. Germline-derived CDR1 and CDR2 are LGHDT and YNNKEL (reference sequence). V lost 4 bases to trimming and J lost 7 bases, with 19 bases between them.

This chain joins TRBV7-8 and TRBJ2-5, with 10 bases aligning to TRBD2. The junction had 9 bases not matched to a gene; V was cut back by 3 bases and J by 5 bases. The CDR3 is 16 amino acids. Germline CDR1 reads SGHVS; CDR2 reads FQNEAQ. The CDR3 reads CASSLAPGLASETQYF. CDR3 DNA: TGTGCCAGCAGCTTGGCCCCGGGACTAGCGTCGGAGACCCAGTACTTC.

This clonotype was seen many times. This chain joins TRBV3-1 and TRBJ2-5; no clear D gene. The CDR3 extends over 13 amino acids. V lost 1 base, J lost 3 bases, and 6 bases lay in between. Germline loops: CDR1 LGHDT, CDR2 YNNKEL (reference sequence). Here the CDR3 DNA reads TGTGCCAGCAGCCAAGGGGGAAAAGAGACCCAGTACTTC. Protein sequence: CASSQGGKETQYF.

This clonotype was seen many times. This chain uses TRBV7-6 with TRBJ2-3, with D uncertain. Trimming removed 2 bases from V and 3 bases from J, with 18 bases in between. Germline loops: CDR1 SGHVS, CDR2 FNYEAQ. The CDR3 runs 17 residues. The CDR3 spells CASSLLGGGLGTDTQYF. The CDR3 region has the DNA TGTGCCAGCAGCTTATTGGGCGGCGGTTTGGGGACAGATACGCAGTATTTT.

The V and J genes are TRBV18 and TRBJ2-5, with D perhaps matching TRBD2 (6 bases). V lost 1 base and J lost 2, with 11 bases in between. Germline CDR1 and CDR2: KGHSH and LQKENI. CDR3 length: 15 amino acids. CDR3 DNA sequence: TGTGCCAGCTCACCACTTCGGGACTTACAAGAGACCCAGTACTTC. Its translation: CASSPLRDLQETQYF.

The sample holds many counts of this clonotype. Here the CDR3 reads CASSPVGTYGYTF. The CDR3 DNA follows: TGTGCCAGCAGCCCCGTAGGGACCTATGGCTACACCTTC. The V call is TRBV11-2, the J call TRBJ1-2, with D perhaps TRBD1 (5 bases). The CDR3 is 13 residues long. Germline V CDR1 and CDR2: SGHAT, FQNNGV. V dropped 5 bases and J dropped 4 bases, with 11 bases sitting between them.

This clonotype has just a few counts. The V gene is TRBV4-2, the J gene TRBJ2-3; D perhaps matches TRBD1 (5 bases). CDR1 and CDR2 from the germline V gene are LGHNA and YNFKEQ. This CDR3 has 14 amino acids. V shed 4 bases and J shed 1 base, with 9 bases lying between them. The CDR3 DNA follows: TGTGCCAGCAGCCCGAGCAGGGGCACAGATACGCAGTATTTT. It is translated as CASSPSRGTDTQYF.

The chain is built from TRBV3-1 and TRBJ2-2; D may be TRBD1 or TRBD2 (5 bases each). This CDR3 region has 14 residues. V lost 1 base and J lost 7, with 10 bases in between. Per germline, CDR1 LGHDT and CDR2 YNNKEL (reference sequence). Written as DNA, the CDR3 is TGTGCCAGCAGCCAAGGTGGGGCGGGCGGGGAGCTGTTTTTT. Its translation is CASSQGGAGGELFF.

The V call is TRBV19, the J call TRBJ2-7, with D unresolved. CDR3 length: 17 amino acids. V was trimmed by 5 bases and J by 0 bases, leaving 20 bases between them. In germline, CDR1 is LNHDA, CDR2 SQIVND (reference sequence). CDR3 coding DNA: TGTGCCAGTAGTTGGACCCACTACAAAATAAACTCCTACGAGCAGTACTTC. Protein: CASSWTHYKINSYEQYF.

The genes are TRBV19 and TRBJ2-3; tentatively, D is TRBD2 (6 bases). V was cut by 4 bases and J by 6 bases, with 17 bases left in between. Germline CDR1 and CDR2: LNHDA and SQIVND (reference sequence). There are 15 residues in the CDR3. The CDR3 bases are TGTGCCAGTAGTACACTCCCTGCCAGCGGGGATACGCAGTATTTT. Amino acids: CASSTLPASGDTQYF.

This clonotype was picked up many times. J is TRBJ2-3 and V is TRBV20-1, with 8 bases that match TRBD2. CDR1 DFQATT and CDR2 SNEGSKA come from the germline V gene (reference sequence). This CDR3 has 15 residues. Germline trimming cut 4 bases from V and 4 bases from J; bases unmatched to any gene: 10. CDR3 loop: CSATKTSVVADTQYF. The CDR3 nucleotides read TGCAGTGCTACCAAGACTAGCGTAGTGGCAGATACGCAGTATTTT.

The table lists this clonotype with many counts. The chain carries TRBV2 and TRBJ1-1; D might be TRBD1 (5 bases). This CDR3 has 12 residues. The V end lost 4 bases, the J end lost 4 bases, and 7 bases lay between the germline ends. The germline V gene has CDR1 SNHLY and CDR2 FYNNEI. CDR3 in amino acids: CASSGRVTEAFF. In nucleotides, the CDR3 is TGTGCCAGCAGTGGCAGGGTCACTGAAGCTTTCTTT. Full variable domain (missing parts from reference TRBV2 and TRBJ1-1): EPEVTQTPSHQVTQMGQEVILRCVPISNHLYFYWYRQILGQKVEFLVSFYNNEISEKSEIFDDQFSVERPDGSNFTLKIRSTKLEDSAMYFCASSGRVTEAFFGQGTRLTVV.

This clonotype was picked up a small number of times. The V call is TRBV6-1, the J call TRBJ2-3; 10 nucleotides match TRBD2. The ends lost 8 bases at V and 1 base at J; junction bases unmatched: 6. CDR3 length equals 15 residues. CDR1 is MNHNS, CDR2 SASEGT, per germline. The CDR3 is CASRTSGTRTDTQYF. The CDR3 region has the DNA TGTGCCAGCCGCACTAGCGGGACTCGCACAGATACGCAGTATTTT.

This clonotype was recorded at least ten times. The chain recombines TRBV27 with TRBJ2-3; TRBD1 might be the D (6 bases). There are 15 residues in the CDR3. Trimming shortened V by 6 bases and J by 2 bases, and 15 bases separated the two germline ends. From germline, CDR1 is MNHEY and CDR2 SMNVEV (reference sequence). The DNA of the CDR3 is TGTGCCAGCAGGGCAACAGGGCGATACACAGATACGCAGTATTTT. Translated, it gives CASRATGRYTDTQYF.

V and J are TRBV29-1 and TRBJ2-3; either TRBD1 or TRBD2 may supply D (7 bases each). Germline V lookup: CDR1 SQVTM, CDR2 ANQGSEA. The V end lost 6 bases, the J end lost 0 bases, and 19 bases lay between the germline ends. This CDR3 contains 16 residues. This CDR3 reads CSVAGVEGASTDTQYF. In nucleotides, the CDR3 is TGCAGCGTCGCGGGAGTAGAGGGGGCGAGCACAGATACGCAGTATTTT.

This clonotype was picked up a small number of times. This CDR3 reads CASSSGGLYNEQFF. The CDR3 nucleotides are TGCGCCAGCAGCTCAGGGGGCTTGTACAATGAGCAGTTCTTC. The genes are TRBV5-1 and TRBJ2-1, with 8 nucleotides matching TRBD1. The V segment lost 3 bases and the J segment 4 bases; nucleotides outside the gene matches: 3. The CDR3 totals 14 residues. Germline V CDR1 and CDR2: SGHRS, YFSETQ.